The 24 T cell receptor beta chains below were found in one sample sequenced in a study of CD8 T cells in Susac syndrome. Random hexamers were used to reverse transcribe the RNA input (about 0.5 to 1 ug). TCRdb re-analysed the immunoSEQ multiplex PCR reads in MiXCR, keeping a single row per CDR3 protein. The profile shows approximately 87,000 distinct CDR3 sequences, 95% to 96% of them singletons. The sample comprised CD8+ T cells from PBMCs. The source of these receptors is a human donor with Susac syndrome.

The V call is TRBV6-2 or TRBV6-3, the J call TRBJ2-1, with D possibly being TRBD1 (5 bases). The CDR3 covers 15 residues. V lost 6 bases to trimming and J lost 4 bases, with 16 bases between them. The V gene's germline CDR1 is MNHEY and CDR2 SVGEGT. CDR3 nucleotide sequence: TGTGCCAGCAGCCCCAGGGTTGGGTTGTACAATGAGCAGTTCTTC. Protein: CASSPRVGLYNEQFF.

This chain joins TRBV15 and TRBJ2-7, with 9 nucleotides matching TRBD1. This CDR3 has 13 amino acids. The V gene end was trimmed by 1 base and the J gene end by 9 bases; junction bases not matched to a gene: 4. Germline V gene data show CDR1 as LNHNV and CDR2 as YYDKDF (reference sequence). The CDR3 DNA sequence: TGTGCCACCAGCAGAGTAACAGGGGGCGGGCAGTACTTC. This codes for CATSRVTGGGQYF.

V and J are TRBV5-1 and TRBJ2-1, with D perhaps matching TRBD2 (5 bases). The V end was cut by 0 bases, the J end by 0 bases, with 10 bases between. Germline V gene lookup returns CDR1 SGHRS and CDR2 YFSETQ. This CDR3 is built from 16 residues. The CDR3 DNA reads TGCGCCAGCAGCTTGGAACCGCTAGCCTCCTACAATGAGCAGTTCTTC. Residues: CASSLEPLASYNEQFF. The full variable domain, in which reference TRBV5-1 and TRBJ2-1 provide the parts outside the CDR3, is KAGVTQTPRYLIKTRGQQVTLSCSPISGHRSVSWYQQTPGQGLQFLFEYFSETQRNKGNFPGRFSGRQFSNSRSEMNVSTLELGDSALYLCASSLEPLASYNEQFFGPGTRLTVL.

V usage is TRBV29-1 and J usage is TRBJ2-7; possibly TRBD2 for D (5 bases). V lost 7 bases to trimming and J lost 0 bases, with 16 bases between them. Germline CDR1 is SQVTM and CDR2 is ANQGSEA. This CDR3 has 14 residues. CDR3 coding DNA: TGCAGCGCCCAAGAGGGCCCAAGCTCCTACGAGCAGTACTTC. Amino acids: CSAQEGPSSYEQYF.

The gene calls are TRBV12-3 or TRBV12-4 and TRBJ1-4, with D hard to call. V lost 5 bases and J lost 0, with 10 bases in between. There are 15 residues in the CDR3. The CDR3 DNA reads TGTGCCAGCAGTCCTCGACGGGCAACTAATGAAAAACTGTTTTTT. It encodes CASSPRRATNEKLFF.

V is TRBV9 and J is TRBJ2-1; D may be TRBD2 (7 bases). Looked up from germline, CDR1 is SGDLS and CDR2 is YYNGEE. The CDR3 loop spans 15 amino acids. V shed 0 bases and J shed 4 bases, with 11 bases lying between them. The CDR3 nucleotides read TGTGCCAGCAGCGTAGAGGGGGGGTCATACAATGAGCAGTTCTTC. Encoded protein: CASSVEGGSYNEQFF.

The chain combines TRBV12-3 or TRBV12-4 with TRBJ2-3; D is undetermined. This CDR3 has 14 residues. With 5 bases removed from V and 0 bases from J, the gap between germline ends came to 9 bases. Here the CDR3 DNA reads TGTGCCAGCAGTCTGACTGTTAGCACAGATACGCAGTATTTT. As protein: CASSLTVSTDTQYF.

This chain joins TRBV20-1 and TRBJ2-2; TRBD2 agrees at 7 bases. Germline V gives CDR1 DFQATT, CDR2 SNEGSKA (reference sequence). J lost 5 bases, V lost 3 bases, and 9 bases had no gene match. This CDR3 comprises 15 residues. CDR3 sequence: CSARLAGVRTGELFF. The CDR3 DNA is TGCAGTGCTAGGTTGGCGGGAGTGCGGACCGGGGAGCTGTTTTTT.

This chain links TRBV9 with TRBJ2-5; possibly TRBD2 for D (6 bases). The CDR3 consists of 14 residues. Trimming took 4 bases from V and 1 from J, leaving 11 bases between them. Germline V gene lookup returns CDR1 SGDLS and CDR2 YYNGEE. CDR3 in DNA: TGTGCCAGCAGCCATCACGGGGGCCAAGAGACCCAGTACTTC. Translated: CASSHHGGQETQYF.

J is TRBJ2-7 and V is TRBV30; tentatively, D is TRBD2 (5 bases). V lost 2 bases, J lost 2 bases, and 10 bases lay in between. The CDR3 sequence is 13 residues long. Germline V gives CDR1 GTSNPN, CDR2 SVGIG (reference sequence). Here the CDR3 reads CAWSRKGAYEQYF. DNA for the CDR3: TGTGCCTGGAGTAGGAAGGGAGCCTACGAGCAGTACTTC. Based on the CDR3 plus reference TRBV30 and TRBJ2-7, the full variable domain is SQTIHQWPATLVQPVGSPLSLECTVEGTSNPNLYWYRQAAGRGLQLLFYSVGIGQISSEVPQNLSASRPQDRQFILSSKKLLLSDSGFYLCAWSRKGAYEQYFGPGTRLTVT.

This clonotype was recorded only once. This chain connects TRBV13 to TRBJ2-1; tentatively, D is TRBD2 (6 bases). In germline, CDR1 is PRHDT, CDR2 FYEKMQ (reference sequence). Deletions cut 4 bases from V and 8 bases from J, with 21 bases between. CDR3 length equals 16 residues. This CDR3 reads CASSSRESSLCDEQFF. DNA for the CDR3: TGTGCCAGCAGCTCCCGGGAGAGTTCTCTGTGCGATGAGCAGTTCTTC.

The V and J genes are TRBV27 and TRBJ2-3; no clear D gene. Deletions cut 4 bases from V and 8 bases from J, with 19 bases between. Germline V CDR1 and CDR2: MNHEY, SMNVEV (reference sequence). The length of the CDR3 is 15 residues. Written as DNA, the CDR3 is TGTGCCAGCAGTTCCCTTGTGGGTTTAGGCGGTACGCAGTATTTT. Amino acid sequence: CASSSLVGLGGTQYF.

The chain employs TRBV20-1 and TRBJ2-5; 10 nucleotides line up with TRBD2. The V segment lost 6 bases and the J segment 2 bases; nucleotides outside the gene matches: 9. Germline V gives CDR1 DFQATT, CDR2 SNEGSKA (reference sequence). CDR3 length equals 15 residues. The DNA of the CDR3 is TGCAGTGCAGACCTAGCGGGGGTTCCACAAGAGACCCAGTACTTC. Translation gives CSADLAGVPQETQYF.

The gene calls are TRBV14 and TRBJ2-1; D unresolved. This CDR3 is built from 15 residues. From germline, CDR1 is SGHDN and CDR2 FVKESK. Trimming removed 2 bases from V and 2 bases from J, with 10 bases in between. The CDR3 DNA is TGTGCCAGCAGCCAAAACAGCGAAACCTACAATGAGCAGTTCTTC. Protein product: CASSQNSETYNEQFF.

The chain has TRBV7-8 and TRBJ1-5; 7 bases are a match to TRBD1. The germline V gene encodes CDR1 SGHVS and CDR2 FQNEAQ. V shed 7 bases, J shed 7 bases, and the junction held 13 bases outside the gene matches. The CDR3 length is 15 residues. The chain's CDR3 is CASTFDRDQRQPQHF. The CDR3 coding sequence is TGTGCCAGCACCTTTGACAGGGATCAACGGCAGCCCCAGCATTTT.

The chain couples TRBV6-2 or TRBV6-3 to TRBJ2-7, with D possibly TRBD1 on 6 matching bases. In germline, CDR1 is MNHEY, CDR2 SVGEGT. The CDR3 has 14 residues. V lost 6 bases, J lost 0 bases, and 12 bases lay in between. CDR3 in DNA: TGTGCCAGCAGGCCGGGACACCCCTCCTACGAGCAGTACTTC. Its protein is CASRPGHPSYEQYF.

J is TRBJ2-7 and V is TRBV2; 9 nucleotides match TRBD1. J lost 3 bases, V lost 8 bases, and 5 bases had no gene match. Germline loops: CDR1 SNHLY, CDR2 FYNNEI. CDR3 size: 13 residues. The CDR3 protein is CASSGQGRYEQYF. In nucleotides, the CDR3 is TGTGCCAGCTCGGGACAGGGACGCTACGAGCAGTACTTC.

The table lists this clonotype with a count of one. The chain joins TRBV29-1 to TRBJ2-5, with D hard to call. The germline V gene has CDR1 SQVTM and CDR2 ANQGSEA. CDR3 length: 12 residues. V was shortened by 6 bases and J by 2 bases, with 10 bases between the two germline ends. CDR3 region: CSVTLGQETQYF. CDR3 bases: TGCAGCGTGACTCTCGGTCAAGAGACCCAGTACTTC.

The CDR3 loop is CASSLGSQGPLYGYTF. CDR3 sequence (DNA): TGTGCCAGCAGCTTAGGATCTCAGGGACCTCTCTATGGCTACACCTTC. The chain employs TRBV7-9 and TRBJ1-2; possibly TRBD1 for D (5 bases). CDR1 is SEHNR and CDR2 is FQNEAQ in the germline V gene (reference sequence). The V end was cut by 1 base, the J end by 4 bases, with 16 bases between. CDR3 size: 16 residues. The variable domain in full, completed from reference TRBV7-9 and TRBJ1-2, reads DTGVSQNPRHKITKRGQNVTFRCDPISEHNRLYWYRQTLGQGPEFLTYFQNEAQLEKSRLLSDRFSAERPKGSFSTLEIQRTEQGDSAMYLCASSLGSQGPLYGYTFGSGTRLTVV.

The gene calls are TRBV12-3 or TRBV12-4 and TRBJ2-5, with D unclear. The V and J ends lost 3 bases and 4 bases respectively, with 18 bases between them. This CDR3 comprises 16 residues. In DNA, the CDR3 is TGTGCCAGCAGTTTTGGTCAGGTTTTTTTTCCAGAGACCCAGTACTTC. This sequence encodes CASSFGQVFFPETQYF.

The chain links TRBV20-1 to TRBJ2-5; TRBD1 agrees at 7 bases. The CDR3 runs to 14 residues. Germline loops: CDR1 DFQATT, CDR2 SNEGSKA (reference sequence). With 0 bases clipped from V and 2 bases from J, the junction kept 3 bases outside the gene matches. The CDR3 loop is CSAREGGGQETQYF. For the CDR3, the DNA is TGCAGTGCTAGAGAAGGGGGCGGTCAAGAGACCCAGTACTTC.

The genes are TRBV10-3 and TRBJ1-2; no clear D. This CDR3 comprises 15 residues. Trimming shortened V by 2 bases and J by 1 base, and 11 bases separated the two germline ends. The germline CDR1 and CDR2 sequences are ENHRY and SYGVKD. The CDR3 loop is CAISENREDNYGYTF. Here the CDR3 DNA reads TGTGCCATCAGTGAGAATAGGGAAGATAACTATGGCTACACCTTC.

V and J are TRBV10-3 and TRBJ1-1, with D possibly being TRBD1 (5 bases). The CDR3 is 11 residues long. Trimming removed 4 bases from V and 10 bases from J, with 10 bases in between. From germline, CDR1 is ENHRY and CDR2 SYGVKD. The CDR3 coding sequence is TGTGCCATCAGTGGGGGGATGGGAGCTTTCTTT. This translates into CAISGGMGAFF.

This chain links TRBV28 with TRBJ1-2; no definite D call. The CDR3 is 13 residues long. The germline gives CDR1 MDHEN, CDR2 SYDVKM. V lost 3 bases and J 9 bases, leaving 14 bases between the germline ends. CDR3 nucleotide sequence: TGTGCCAGCAGTTTTTTCACCTCTGGGAGCTACACCTTC. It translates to CASSFFTSGSYTF.